A single sample gave rise to the 20 T cell receptor beta chains below, sequenced in a study of STAT3 mutations in large granular lymphocyte leukemia. Broader study findings: Every T-cell large granular lymphocyte leukemia patient had at least one immunodominant TCR beta clonotype.

Which antigens these TCRs recognize remains unknown. The data were produced by immunoSEQ multiplex PCR, yet TCRdb's version contains in-frame clones alone and is incomplete. The data show some 37,000 clones, with approximately 90% seen just once and about 0.46% held by the top ten. The sequencing input was PBMCs. These receptors were taken from a human donor with T large granular lymphocyte leukemia. Some clones in this sample may be carry-over from other donors' samples.

The chain employs TRBV6-5 and TRBJ1-5, with no clear D. There are 14 residues in the CDR3. V lost 0 bases to trimming and J lost 9 bases, with 12 bases between them. The germline V gene encodes CDR1 MNHEY and CDR2 SVGAGI. CDR3 in amino acids: CASSYSAGPWPQHF. The CDR3 DNA sequence: TGTGCCAGCAGTTACTCAGCAGGTCCTTGGCCCCAGCATTTT.

V gene TRBV5-6 combines with J gene TRBJ2-7, with D unclear. The CDR3 consists of 13 residues. V lost 3 bases and J 0 bases, leaving 7 bases between the germline ends. The germline V gene has CDR1 SGHDT and CDR2 YYEEEE. The CDR3 loop reads CASSSAISYEQYV. The CDR3 nucleotides are TGTGCCAGCAGCTCGGCCATCTCCTACGAGCAGTACGTC.

The V and J genes are TRBV15 and TRBJ1-2; D not resolved. Trimming removed 6 bases from V and 0 bases from J, with 20 bases in between. There are 17 residues in the CDR3. Germline loops: CDR1 LNHNV, CDR2 YYDKDF (reference sequence). This CDR3 is CATRSAGSPLANYGYTF. CDR3 DNA: TGTGCCACCAGGTCGGCAGGATCACCATTAGCTAACTATGGCTACACCTTC.

This clone appeared a single time. The gene calls are TRBV18 and TRBJ1-5; D is unresolved. The V end was cut by 6 bases, the J end by 0 bases, with 12 bases between. From germline, CDR1 is KGHSH and CDR2 LQKENI. The CDR3 runs 15 residues. This CDR3 is CASSAGALSNQPQHF. The CDR3 region has the DNA TGTGCCAGCTCCGCGGGAGCACTTAGCAATCAGCCCCAGCATTTT.

The J gene is TRBJ2-5, the V gene TRBV5-4; D gene uncertain. Looked up from germline, CDR1 is SGHNT and CDR2 is YYREEE (reference sequence). The CDR3 runs 15 residues. Trimming removed 2 bases from V and 1 base from J, with 12 bases in between. This chain's CDR3 is CASSFLSGTQETQYF. The DNA for the CDR3 is TGTGCCAGCAGCTTTTTATCCGGTACCCAAGAGACCCAGTACTTC.

This chain links TRBV18 with TRBJ2-2; 9 positions agree with TRBD1. Germline-derived CDR1 and CDR2 are KGHSH and LQKENI. CDR3 size: 16 residues. With 5 bases clipped from V and 0 bases from J, the junction kept 4 bases outside the gene matches. Here the CDR3 DNA reads TGTGCCAGCTCATCGACAGGGGGGTCGAACACCGGGGAGCTGTTTTTT. Amino acid sequence: CASSSTGGSNTGELFF.

CDR3: CASSTRTSGGIEQFF. The CDR3 region has the DNA TGTGCCAGCAGCACCCGGACTAGCGGGGGTATCGAGCAGTTCTTC. The rearrangement uses TRBV11-3 and TRBJ2-1; 13 bases agree with TRBD2. V was clipped by 5 bases and J by 10 bases; unmatched bases: 8. The CDR3 contains 15 residues. Per germline, CDR1 SGHNT and CDR2 YENEEA.

This chain's CDR3 is CASSEGAGDIQYF. Here the CDR3 DNA reads TGTGCCAGCAGTGAGGGGGCAGGGGACATTCAGTACTTC. This rearrangement joins TRBV2 to TRBJ2-4, with D possibly being TRBD1 (6 bases). CDR3 length equals 13 residues. V shed 3 bases and J shed 8 bases, with 11 bases lying between them. The germline V gene has CDR1 SNHLY and CDR2 FYNNEI.

V is TRBV20-1 and J is TRBJ1-6; D uncertain. This CDR3 has 11 residues. CDR1 and CDR2 from the germline V gene are DFQATT and SNEGSKA (reference sequence). V dropped 3 bases and J dropped 15 bases, with 12 bases sitting between them. Here the CDR3 reads CSASPLLDLHF. Here the CDR3 DNA reads TGCAGTGCTAGTCCTCTTCTCGACCTCCACTTT.

The chain couples TRBV29-1 to TRBJ1-2; TRBD1 is a possible D gene (6 bases). The length of the CDR3 is 12 residues. V lost 5 bases and J 5 bases, leaving 12 bases between the germline ends. The germline V gene encodes CDR1 SQVTM and CDR2 ANQGSEA. This chain's CDR3 is CSVFTGQYGYTF. CDR3 in DNA: TGCAGCGTTTTTACAGGGCAATATGGCTACACCTTC.

J is TRBJ2-1 and V is TRBV30; no definite D call. Trimming cost V 4 bases and J 3 bases, with 4 bases left between them. Germline loops: CDR1 GTSNPN, CDR2 SVGIG (reference sequence). The CDR3 is made up of 11 amino acids. The CDR3 sequence is CAWTRYNEQFF. DNA for the CDR3: TGTGCCTGGACCCGCTACAATGAGCAGTTCTTC.

The chain couples TRBV23-1 to TRBJ1-5, with unresolved D. TRBV23-1 is designated an ORF whose function remains uncertain. This CDR3 comprises 16 residues. V lost 0 bases and J lost 3, with 12 bases in between. The CDR3 coding sequence is TGCGCCAGCAGTCAATCGTCAGTCTTCCTCAATCAGCCCCAGCATTTT. Translating gives CASSQSSVFLNQPQHF.

This chain connects TRBV7-9 to TRBJ1-1; D gene uncertain. V was cut by 4 bases and J by 11 bases, with 17 bases left in between. The length of the CDR3 is 13 residues. Germline lookup yields CDR1 SEHNR and CDR2 FQNEAQ (reference sequence). This CDR3 is CASSSPPWEWAFF. The DNA of the CDR3 is TGTGCCAGCAGCTCCCCTCCTTGGGAATGGGCTTTCTTT.

V gene TRBV5-6 combines with J gene TRBJ2-1, with 8 bases fitting TRBD1. V shed 7 bases and J 8 bases; nucleotides not matched to a gene: 5. Germline lookup yields CDR1 SGHDT and CDR2 YYEEEE. The CDR3 has 12 amino acids. The CDR3 DNA follows: TGTGCCAGCGGGACAGGCAGCGATGAGCAGTTCTTC. Translated: CASGTGSDEQFF.

The chain links TRBV7-9 to TRBJ2-3, with a weak D call TRBD1 (6 bases). Germline V gives CDR1 SEHNR, CDR2 FQNEAQ (reference sequence). This CDR3 is built from 16 residues. The germline V and J ends were trimmed by 3 bases and 6 bases, with 19 bases remaining between them. The CDR3 reads CASSLFRVPGADTQYF. The CDR3 DNA reads TGTGCCAGCAGCTTGTTTAGGGTCCCAGGGGCGGATACGCAGTATTTT. The full variable domain, its missing parts supplied by reference TRBV7-9 and TRBJ2-3, is DTGVSQNPRHKITKRGQNVTFRCDPISEHNRLYWYRQTLGQGPEFLTYFQNEAQLEKSRLLSDRFSAERPKGSFSTLEIQRTEQGDSAMYLCASSLFRVPGADTQYFGPGTRLTVL.

V is TRBV7-8 and J is TRBJ1-5; D gene uncertain. The V gene lost 5 bases and the J gene lost 2 bases, with 7 bases spanning the gap. The CDR3 is 13 amino acids. Germline CDR1 reads SGHVS; CDR2 reads FQNEAQ. The CDR3 sequence: CASSPSRNQPQHF. Here the CDR3 DNA reads TGTGCCAGCAGCCCCTCGCGCAATCAGCCCCAGCATTTT.

V is TRBV29-1 and J is TRBJ1-1, with 8 bases identical to TRBD1. Trimming at V came to 7 bases and at J to 7 bases, leaving 11 bases not matched to a gene. CDR1 is SQVTM and CDR2 is ANQGSEA in the germline V gene. The CDR3 loop spans 13 amino acids. CDR3 bases: TGCAGCGCCAAATTGGACAGGGAGAGTGAAGCTTTCTTT. Translated, it gives CSAKLDRESEAFF.

The J gene is TRBJ1-1, the V gene TRBV19; 8 positions match TRBD1. The germline CDR1 and CDR2 sequences are LNHDA and SQIVND (reference sequence). Germline trimming cut 6 bases from V and 0 bases from J; bases unmatched to any gene: 6. This CDR3 is built from 15 residues. The CDR3 DNA follows: TGTGCCAGTAGAAGGCAGGGGGCTCTGAACACTGAAGCTTTCTTT. Translation gives CASRRQGALNTEAFF.

V gene TRBV7-9 combines with J gene TRBJ1-4; D is unclear. Germline CDR1 is SEHNR and CDR2 is FQNEAQ (reference sequence). The length of the CDR3 is 12 residues. Between the trimmed V and J ends, which lost 8 bases and 8 bases, there was a span of 12 bases. In DNA, the CDR3 is TGTGCCAGCGCACAAGGAGGGGAAAAACTGTTTTTT. Translated: CASAQGGEKLFF.

This sequence joins TRBV4-1 and TRBJ1-2; TRBD1 matches at 8 bases. Losses at the gene ends were 3 bases for V and 4 bases for J; bases not matched to a gene: 10. The CDR3 consists of 16 residues. Germline assignment: CDR1 MGHRA and CDR2 YSYEKL. CDR3 DNA: TGCGCCAGCAGCCAGCAAACCAGGGGGCGAGGCTATGGCTACACCTTC. Protein sequence: CASSQQTRGRGYGYTF.